What follows are 19 T cell receptor beta chains derived from one specimen sequenced in a study of OX40 agonist ivuxolimab in advanced cancers. TCRdb's copy holds only in-frame clones and misses some; the assay was immunoSEQ multiplex PCR. In the table there are roughly 68,000 clones, more than 65% of which are singletons. Sequenced here: CD4+ or CD8+ T cells sorted from blood, sampled in a trial of the OX40 agonist ivuxolimab. The receptors here all came from an adult with an advanced solid tumor such as melanoma, head and neck, liver or kidney cancer.

The rearrangement uses TRBV10-3 and TRBJ1-5; D is possibly TRBD1 (5 bases). V dropped 4 bases and J dropped 10 bases, with 14 bases sitting between them. CDR1 and CDR2 (germline): ENHRY, SYGVKD. The CDR3 runs to 13 residues. The CDR3 protein is CAISGQSDSPQHF. The CDR3 DNA sequence: TGTGCCATCAGTGGACAGTCAGACTCCCCCCAGCATTTT.

The chain recombines TRBV25-1 with TRBJ2-3; tentatively, D is TRBD1 (5 bases). Germline CDR1 MGHDK, CDR2 SYGVNS. The CDR3 is 13 amino acids. V was clipped by 9 bases and J by 3 bases, with 13 bases between them. CDR3 region: CASVRVGTDTQYF. CDR3 nucleotide sequence: TGTGCCAGTGTCAGGGTAGGGACAGATACGCAGTATTTT.

The chain couples TRBV28 to TRBJ1-3; D not certain. The germline V gene encodes CDR1 MDHEN and CDR2 SYDVKM. The V and J ends lost 3 bases and 0 bases respectively, with 18 bases between them. The CDR3 covers 18 residues. CDR3 sequence reads: CASSFPGPQGYSGNTIYF. The DNA of the CDR3 is TGTGCCAGCAGTTTCCCAGGCCCACAAGGATACTCTGGAAACACCATATATTTT.

This chain joins TRBV4-3 and TRBJ1-6; unclear D gene. V was shortened by 3 bases and J by 4 bases, with 7 bases between the two germline ends. This CDR3 comprises 14 residues. Germline-derived CDR1 and CDR2 are LGHNA and YSLEER. The CDR3 region is CASSQRTYNSPLHF. In nucleotides, the CDR3 is TGCGCCAGCAGCCAGCGAACGTATAATTCACCCCTCCACTTT.

The chain is built from TRBV5-1 and TRBJ1-1; 8 nucleotides align to TRBD1. CDR1 is SGHRS, CDR2 YFSETQ, per germline. V trimming: 0 bases; J trimming: 6 bases; junction bases outside the gene matches: 7. The CDR3 loop spans 15 amino acids. The CDR3 is CASSLGQGLHSEAFF. CDR3 nucleotide sequence: TGCGCCAGCAGCTTGGGACAGGGGCTTCATTCTGAAGCTTTCTTT.

The rearrangement uses TRBV2 and TRBJ2-3, with TRBD2 as a possible D gene (5 bases). The length of the CDR3 is 14 residues. The germline V and J ends were trimmed by 3 bases and 4 bases, with 11 bases remaining between them. The V gene's germline CDR1 is SNHLY and CDR2 FYNNEI. The DNA for the CDR3 is TGTGCCAGCAGTGACCTAGTGCGGGCAGATACGCAGTATTTT. Encoded protein: CASSDLVRADTQYF.

The chain is built from TRBV28 and TRBJ2-5; 8 bases fit TRBD1. The CDR3 is 12 amino acids. Germline V gene data show CDR1 as MDHEN and CDR2 as SYDVKM. J was trimmed by 5 bases and V by 6 bases; bases with no gene match: 2. The DNA for the CDR3 is TGTGCCAGCAGCCGGGACAGGGAGACCCAGTACTTC. This codes for CASSRDRETQYF.

The chain uses TRBV6-5 and TRBJ1-1; D gene ambiguous. CDR1 is MNHEY and CDR2 is SVGAGI in the germline V gene. This CDR3 region has 15 residues. The V gene lost 5 bases and the J gene lost 1 base, with 14 bases spanning the gap. The CDR3 loop reads CASSPKVSRNTEAFF. As DNA, the CDR3 is TGTGCCAGCAGTCCCAAGGTTAGTCGGAACACTGAAGCTTTCTTT.

V is TRBV5-4 and J is TRBJ2-5; D unresolved. CDR3 length: 17 amino acids. Trimming removed 0 bases from V and 4 bases from J, with 19 bases in between. Germline V gene lookup returns CDR1 SGHNT and CDR2 YYREEE (reference sequence). The CDR3 bases are TGTGCCAGCAGCTTGGCCCTAAGGTTCGACTCTGCAGAGACCCAGTACTTC. Translating gives CASSLALRFDSAETQYF.

This chain joins TRBV7-8 and TRBJ1-4; a weak D match, TRBD1 (5 bases). CDR1 and CDR2 from the germline V gene are SGHVS and FQNEAQ. V was clipped by 5 bases and J by 4 bases, with 8 bases between them. This CDR3 has 13 residues. Here the CDR3 reads CASSRGRNEKLFF. The CDR3 DNA reads TGTGCCAGCAGCCGGGGCCGTAATGAAAAACTGTTTTTT. The complete variable domain, with remaining parts taken from reference TRBV7-8 and TRBJ1-4, reads GAGVSQSPRYKVAKRGQDVALRCDPISGHVSLFWYQQALGQGPEFLTYFQNEAQLDKSGLPSDRFFAERPEGSVSTLKIQRTQQEDSAVYLCASSRGRNEKLFFGSGTQLSVL.

The chain employs TRBV5-1 and TRBJ2-1; the match to TRBD2 covers 7 bases. This CDR3 is built from 18 residues. CDR1 is SGHRS and CDR2 is YFSETQ in the germline V gene. V gave up 2 bases and J gave up 8 bases; unmatched junction bases: 19. The CDR3 spells CASSFGDLLGRASDEQFF. Here the CDR3 DNA reads TGCGCCAGCAGCTTTGGAGACCTACTGGGGAGGGCCTCGGATGAGCAGTTCTTC. Drawing the rest from reference TRBV5-1 and TRBJ2-1, the complete variable domain is KAGVTQTPRYLIKTRGQQVTLSCSPISGHRSVSWYQQTPGQGLQFLFEYFSETQRNKGNFPGRFSGRQFSNSRSEMNVSTLELGDSALYLCASSFGDLLGRASDEQFFGPGTRLTVL.

The gene calls are TRBV6-1 and TRBJ1-5; no reliable D call. Germline CDR1 MNHNS, CDR2 SASEGT. This CDR3 comprises 13 residues. Trimming stripped 6 bases from V and 6 bases from J, with 12 bases between. This chain's CDR3 is CASRINSFQPQHF. In nucleotides, the CDR3 is TGTGCCAGCAGAATAAACAGCTTTCAGCCCCAGCATTTT.

The chain is built from TRBV10-3 and TRBJ1-5; 9 bases match TRBD1. Losses at the gene ends were 9 bases for V and 3 bases for J; bases not matched to a gene: 0. The CDR3 is 12 residues long. Germline V gene data show CDR1 as ENHRY and CDR2 as SYGVKD. CDR3 sequence (DNA): TGTGCCATACAGGGGGCCAATCAGCCCCAGCATTTT. It specifies CAIQGANQPQHF.

The chain employs TRBV7-9 and TRBJ2-1; maybe TRBD2 (6 bases). The CDR3 covers 15 residues. CDR1 SEHNR and CDR2 FQNEAQ come from the germline V gene (reference sequence). Trimming pared 2 bases from V and 4 bases from J, leaving 12 bases between. The CDR3 protein is CASSLLGGAYNEQFF. The CDR3 DNA is TGTGCCAGCAGCTTACTCGGGGGAGCATACAATGAGCAGTTCTTC.

This clone showed up just a few times. The chain employs TRBV28 and TRBJ2-1, with 9 positions matching TRBD2. With V trimmed by 0 bases and J by 4 bases, 1 base remained unmatched. CDR1 is MDHEN and CDR2 is SYDVKM in the germline V gene. The CDR3 spans 15 residues. CDR3: CASSLWLAGYNEQFF. The CDR3 DNA is TGTGCCAGCAGTTTATGGCTAGCGGGGTACAATGAGCAGTTCTTC.

The V call is TRBV28, the J call TRBJ1-5; tentatively, D is TRBD1 (6 bases). Trimming took off 3 bases at V and 2 bases at J, with 14 bases between the two ends. The CDR3 runs to 16 residues. Germline V gives CDR1 MDHEN, CDR2 SYDVKM. CDR3 DNA sequence: TGTGCCAGCAGTTTTCTCTCCAAGGGGGGCAATCAGCCCCAGCATTTT. Amino acid sequence: CASSFLSKGGNQPQHF.

The chain uses TRBV9 and TRBJ2-1, with a possible D match to TRBD2 (7 bases). The CDR3 has 16 amino acids. CDR1 is SGDLS and CDR2 is YYNGEE in the germline V gene. Trimming removed 4 bases at V and 12 bases at J, with 26 bases between. CDR3 DNA: TGTGCCAGCAGCCCCTTTGGGGGGGGCTCAAGGGACGCGCAGTTCTTC. Amino acids: CASSPFGGGSRDAQFF.

The gene calls are TRBV9 and TRBJ2-3, with D possibly TRBD1 on 6 matching bases. This CDR3 is built from 16 residues. Germline V gives CDR1 SGDLS, CDR2 YYNGEE. V dropped 3 bases and J dropped 1 base, with 15 bases sitting between them. CDR3 bases: TGTGCCAGCAGCGCAGGACAGAAGGGAGGCACAGATACGCAGTATTTT. Protein sequence: CASSAGQKGGTDTQYF.

The chain combines TRBV7-2 with TRBJ1-1; D not resolved. Trimming took off 2 bases at V and 10 bases at J, with 11 bases between the two ends. The CDR3 runs to 12 residues. The germline V gene has CDR1 SGHTA and CDR2 FQGNSA. The CDR3 region is CASSLNRLAAFF. The DNA for the CDR3 is TGTGCCAGCAGCTTAAACCGGCTCGCAGCTTTCTTT.